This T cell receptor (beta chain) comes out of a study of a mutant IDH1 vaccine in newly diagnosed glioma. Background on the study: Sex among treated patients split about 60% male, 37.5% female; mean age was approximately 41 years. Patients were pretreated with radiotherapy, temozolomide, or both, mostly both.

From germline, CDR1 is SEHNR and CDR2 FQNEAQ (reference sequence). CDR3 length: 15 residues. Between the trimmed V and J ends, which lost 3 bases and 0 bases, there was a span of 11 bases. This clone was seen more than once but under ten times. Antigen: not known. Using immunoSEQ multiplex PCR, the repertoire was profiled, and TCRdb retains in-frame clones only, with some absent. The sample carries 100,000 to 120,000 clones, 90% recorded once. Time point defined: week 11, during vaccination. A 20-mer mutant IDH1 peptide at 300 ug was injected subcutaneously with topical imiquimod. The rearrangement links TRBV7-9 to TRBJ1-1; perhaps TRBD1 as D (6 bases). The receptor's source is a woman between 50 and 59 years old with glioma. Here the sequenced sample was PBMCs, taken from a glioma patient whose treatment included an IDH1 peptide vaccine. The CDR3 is CASSFFGGMNTEAFF. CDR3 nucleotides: TGTGCCAGCAGCTTTTTCGGGGGCATGAACACTGAAGCTTTCTTT.